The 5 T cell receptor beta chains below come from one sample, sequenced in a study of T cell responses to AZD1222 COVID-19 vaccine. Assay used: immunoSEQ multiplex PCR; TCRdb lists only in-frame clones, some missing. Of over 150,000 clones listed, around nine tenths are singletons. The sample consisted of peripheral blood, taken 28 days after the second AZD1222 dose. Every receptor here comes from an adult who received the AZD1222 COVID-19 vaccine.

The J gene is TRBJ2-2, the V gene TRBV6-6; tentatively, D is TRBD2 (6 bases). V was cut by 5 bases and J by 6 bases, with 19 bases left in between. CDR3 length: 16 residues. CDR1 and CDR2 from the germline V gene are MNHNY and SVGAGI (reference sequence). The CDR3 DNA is TGTGCCAGCAGTGGGACTTCACCGGCTTTCCCCGGGGAGCTGTTTTTT. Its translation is CASSGTSPAFPGELFF.

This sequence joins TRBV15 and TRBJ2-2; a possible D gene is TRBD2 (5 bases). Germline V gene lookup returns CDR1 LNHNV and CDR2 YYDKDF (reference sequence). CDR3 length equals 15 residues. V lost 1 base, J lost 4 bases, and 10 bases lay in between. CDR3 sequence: CATSRGLAITGELFF. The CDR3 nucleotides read TGTGCCACCAGCAGAGGGCTAGCTATCACCGGGGAGCTGTTTTTT.

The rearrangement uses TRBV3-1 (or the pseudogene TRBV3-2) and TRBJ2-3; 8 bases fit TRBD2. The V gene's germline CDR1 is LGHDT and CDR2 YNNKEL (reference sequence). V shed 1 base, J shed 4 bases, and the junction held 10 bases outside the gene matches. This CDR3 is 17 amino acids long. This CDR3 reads CASSQVLAGVRPDTQYF. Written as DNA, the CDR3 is TGTGCCAGCAGCCAAGTGCTAGCGGGTGTTAGGCCAGATACGCAGTATTTT.

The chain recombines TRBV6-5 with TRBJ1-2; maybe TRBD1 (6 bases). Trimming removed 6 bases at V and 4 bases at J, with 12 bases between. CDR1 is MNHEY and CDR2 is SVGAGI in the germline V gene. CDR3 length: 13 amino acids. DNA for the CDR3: TGTGCCAGCAGACCGGACAGTATCTATGGCTACACCTTC. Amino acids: CASRPDSIYGYTF.

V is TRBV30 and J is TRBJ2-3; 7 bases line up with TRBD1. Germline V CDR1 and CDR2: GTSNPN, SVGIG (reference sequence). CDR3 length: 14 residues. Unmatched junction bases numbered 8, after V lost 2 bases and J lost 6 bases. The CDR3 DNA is TGTGCCTGGAGTCGGGACAGACTCTGGGATACGCAGTATTTT. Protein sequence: CAWSRDRLWDTQYF.